These 23 T cell receptor beta chains originate from one sample sequenced in a study of T cells after posttransplantation cyclophosphamide. A marrow graft followed busulfan-fludarabine conditioning, with cyclophosphamide on days +3 and +4. Sequencing was performed with immunoSEQ multiplex PCR; in TCRdb, only in-frame clones are kept and a portion is missing. Here the sample spans some 5,000 clones, approximately 80% being singletons. The sample here was PBMCs, taken after allogeneic stem cell transplant with posttransplant cyclophosphamide. Every receptor here comes from a male patient aged 45-60 years who received an allogeneic stem cell transplant from a related donor and was CMV-positive. A share of the T cells may be of graft donor origin.

This clone was counted only a few times. This chain connects TRBV19 to TRBJ1-1; D is perhaps TRBD1 (6 bases). This CDR3 region has 14 residues. The V gene lost 3 bases and the J gene lost 9 bases, with 17 bases spanning the gap. Germline CDR1 is LNHDA and CDR2 is SQIVND (reference sequence). CDR3 amino acids: CASSMATGQTKAFF. CDR3 DNA: TGTGCCAGTAGTATGGCAACAGGACAGACTAAAGCTTTCTTT.

The chain links TRBV6-6 to TRBJ2-7, with D perhaps matching TRBD2 (5 bases). Germline CDR1 is MNHNY and CDR2 is SVGAGI (reference sequence). There are 11 residues in the CDR3. With 2 bases removed from V and 7 bases from J, the gap between germline ends came to 6 bases. Written as DNA, the CDR3 is TGTGCCAGCAGTTACCGGGGAGAGCAGTACTTC. Its translation is CASSYRGEQYF.

The CDR3 spells CASSRRGQPQHF. In DNA, the CDR3 is TGTGCCAGCAGCCGACGAGGTCAGCCCCAGCATTTT. The rearrangement joins TRBV28 to TRBJ1-5; D remains ambiguous. This CDR3 region has 12 residues. CDR1 and CDR2 (germline): MDHEN, SYDVKM. Deletions cut 6 bases from V and 6 bases from J, with 9 bases between.

This chain joins TRBV11-1 and TRBJ2-7; TRBD2 matches 12 bases. The CDR3 is 13 residues long. V was pared by 4 bases and J by 7 bases, with 2 bases of the junction left unmatched. CDR1 and CDR2 (germline): SGHAT, FQDESV (reference sequence). CDR3 region: CASSSSGRGEQYF. The CDR3 DNA reads as TGTGCCAGCAGCTCTAGCGGGAGGGGTGAGCAGTACTTC.

The chain has TRBV5-1 and TRBJ2-1; 7 bases fit TRBD2. Trimming removed 4 bases from V and 0 bases from J; junction bases left unmatched: 4. The length of the CDR3 is 15 residues. Germline assignment: CDR1 SGHRS and CDR2 YFSETQ. Written as DNA, the CDR3 is TGCGCCAGCAGCCAGAGCGGGGACTCCTACAATGAGCAGTTCTTC. The encoded protein is CASSQSGDSYNEQFF.

V gene TRBV18 combines with J gene TRBJ2-6; D perhaps matches TRBD1 (6 bases). There are 16 residues in the CDR3. Germline loops: CDR1 KGHSH, CDR2 LQKENI. The ends were cut back, 3 bases at V and 1 base at J, with 10 bases in the middle. CDR3 residues: CASSPQQGSGANVLTF. The CDR3 region has the DNA TGTGCCAGCTCACCCCAGCAGGGGTCTGGGGCCAACGTCCTGACTTTC.

This clone was recorded only once. The V call is TRBV2, the J call TRBJ2-1, with 12 bases matching TRBD2. The CDR3 contains 17 residues. V was pared by 7 bases and J by 1 base, with 8 bases of the junction left unmatched. CDR1 is SNHLY and CDR2 is FYNNEI in the germline V gene. Here the CDR3 DNA reads TGTGCCAGCATGGGACTAGCGGGTTTCGGGTCCTACAATGAGCAGTTCTTC. Translating gives CASMGLAGFGSYNEQFF.

V is TRBV11-3 and J is TRBJ1-5; D remains unclear. V lost 3 bases and J lost 2, with 14 bases in between. Germline V gene data show CDR1 as SGHNT and CDR2 as YENEEA. The CDR3 extends over 16 amino acids. The CDR3 sequence: CASSLGGLYGNQPQHF. The CDR3 coding sequence is TGTGCCAGCAGCTTGGGAGGTCTATATGGCAATCAGCCCCAGCATTTT.

The rearrangement links TRBV28 to TRBJ1-6; D remains unclear. With 2 bases removed from V and 10 bases from J, the gap between germline ends came to 12 bases. Germline V gene sequence: CDR1 MDHEN, CDR2 SYDVKM. The CDR3 has 14 amino acids. The CDR3: CASSLRPTPSPLHF. The CDR3 DNA is TGTGCCAGCAGTTTAAGGCCGACTCCATCACCCCTCCACTTT.

The chain is built from TRBV27 and TRBJ1-5, with D maybe TRBD1 (6 bases). The CDR3 contains 15 residues. Trimming took 5 bases from V and 3 from J, leaving 14 bases between them. The germline CDR1 and CDR2 sequences are MNHEY and SMNVEV (reference sequence). In DNA, the CDR3 is TGTGCCAGCAGTCCCCTACAGGGCTTCAATCAGCCCCAGCATTTT. This encodes CASSPLQGFNQPQHF.

The chain employs TRBV5-4 and TRBJ2-2; D call uncertain. This CDR3 is built from 13 residues. Trimming left V 0 bases short and J 5 bases short, with 5 bases between. Germline assignment: CDR1 SGHNT and CDR2 YYREEE (reference sequence). The CDR3 region has the DNA TGTGCCAGCAGCTTGGCCGGGACCGGGGAGCTGTTTTTT. Translating gives CASSLAGTGELFF.

This chain links TRBV30 with TRBJ1-5, with D perhaps TRBD1 (6 bases). Trimming stripped 3 bases from V and 2 bases from J, with 20 bases between. The CDR3 has 17 amino acids. The germline V gene has CDR1 GTSNPN and CDR2 SVGIG (reference sequence). CDR3 coding DNA: TGTGCCTGGAGCATAAAAGGGGGAGGGGGGGGCAATCAGCCCCAGCATTTT. Translated, it gives CAWSIKGGGGGNQPQHF.

The CDR3 sequence: CASSRTTGNYGYTF. Written as DNA, the CDR3 is TGTGCCAGCAGCCGAACGACAGGGAACTATGGCTACACCTTC. The V gene is TRBV6-5, the J gene TRBJ1-2; TRBD1 agrees at 7 bases. This CDR3 is built from 14 residues. CDR1 is MNHEY, CDR2 SVGAGI, per germline. The junction had 6 bases not matched to a gene; V was cut back by 6 bases and J by 2 bases.

In this sample, this clone turned up once. The V gene is TRBV5-1, the J gene TRBJ1-4; 8 bases are a match to TRBD1. The CDR3 contains 17 residues. From germline, CDR1 is SGHRS and CDR2 YFSETQ. V lost 4 bases, J lost 4 bases, and 12 bases stayed unmatched. The CDR3 sequence is CASSEDPAGQVNEKLFF. DNA for the CDR3: TGCGCCAGCAGCGAGGATCCGGCGGGACAGGTTAATGAAAAACTGTTTTTT.

The chain combines TRBV9 with TRBJ2-3; 11 bases match TRBD2. The CDR3 has 17 residues. The V segment lost 2 bases and the J segment 4 bases; nucleotides outside the gene matches: 9. CDR1 and CDR2 from the germline V gene are SGDLS and YYNGEE. This chain's CDR3 is CASSVLGSGGAADTQYF. The CDR3 DNA reads TGTGCCAGCAGCGTGCTTGGTAGCGGGGGGGCCGCAGATACGCAGTATTTT. The full variable domain, with the rest looked up from reference TRBV9 and TRBJ2-3, is DSGVTQTPKHLITATGQRVTLRCSPRSGDLSVYWYQQSLDQGLQFLIQYYNGEERAKGNILERFSAQQFPDLHSELNLSSLELGDSALYFCASSVLGSGGAADTQYFGPGTRLTVL.

CDR3: CAWRGGLGQDNDEQYF. The CDR3 coding sequence is TGTGCCTGGCGGGGGGGGCTTGGACAGGATAACGACGAGCAGTACTTC. The chain joins TRBV30 to TRBJ2-7; D may be TRBD2 (8 bases). Trimming shortened V by 5 bases and J by 5 bases, and 25 bases separated the two germline ends. CDR3 length: 16 residues. Germline-derived CDR1 and CDR2 are GTSNPN and SVGIG (reference sequence).

This chain joins TRBV7-8 and TRBJ1-4; 8 bases line up with TRBD1. There are 15 residues in the CDR3. The J segment lost 3 bases and the V segment lost 5 bases, leaving 5 bases of the junction unmatched. Germline V gives CDR1 SGHVS, CDR2 FQNEAQ. The CDR3 here is CASSGTGSANEKLFF. The CDR3 DNA reads as TGTGCCAGCAGCGGGACAGGTTCGGCTAATGAAAAACTGTTTTTT.

The rearrangement uses TRBV6-1 and TRBJ1-2; D unclear. V was pared by 1 base and J by 5 bases, with 17 bases between. Germline CDR1 and CDR2: MNHNS and SASEGT. There are 16 residues in the CDR3. CDR3 nucleotides: TGTGCCAGCAGTGAAGGTTGGGAGGGCGCCAGTTATGGCTACACCTTC. Amino acids: CASSEGWEGASYGYTF.

The table lists this clone with a count of one. V usage is TRBV7-2 and J usage is TRBJ2-2; 7 nucleotides line up with TRBD2. The germline V gene encodes CDR1 SGHTA and CDR2 FQGNSA. This CDR3 is 15 amino acids long. V lost 4 bases to trimming and J lost 2 bases; unmatched junction nucleotides: 4. This chain's CDR3 is CASSSRLANTGELFF. The CDR3 bases are TGTGCCAGCAGCTCCCGACTAGCTAACACCGGGGAGCTGTTTTTT.

In the case of this clone: Other nucleotide sequences from this sample produce the same CDR3. The chain links TRBV29-1 to TRBJ1-5; 8 bases align to TRBD1. Germline loops: CDR1 SQVTM, CDR2 ANQGSEA. The CDR3 runs 13 residues. J was trimmed by 7 bases and V by 4 bases; bases with no gene match: 6. The CDR3 nucleotides read TGCAGCGTTGCGGGACAGGAATCGCAGCCCCAGCATTTT. Translating it yields CSVAGQESQPQHF.

The V and J genes are TRBV6-5 and TRBJ1-5; TRBD1 might be the D (5 bases). The V and J ends lost 0 bases and 2 bases respectively, with 8 bases between them. Germline values: CDR1 MNHEY, CDR2 SVGAGI. There are 15 residues in the CDR3. CDR3 amino acids: CASSYSIQGNQPQHF. The CDR3, as DNA: TGTGCCAGCAGTTACTCGATACAGGGCAATCAGCCCCAGCATTTT.

The chain combines TRBV7-2 with TRBJ2-1, with 7 positions matching TRBD2. The CDR3 extends over 16 amino acids. V lost 5 bases, J lost 4 bases, and 11 bases stayed unmatched. Germline V gene lookup returns CDR1 SGHTA and CDR2 FQGNSA. The CDR3 nucleotides are TGTGCCAGCAGCCCTGGCTGGGGGGGGTTATACAATGAGCAGTTCTTC. As protein: CASSPGWGGLYNEQFF.

This chain links TRBV28 with TRBJ1-5, with TRBD1 matching over 8 bases. V lost 6 bases and J lost 7; bases outside the gene matches: 8. The CDR3 runs 14 residues. Germline V gene lookup returns CDR1 MDHEN and CDR2 SYDVKM. The CDR3 DNA is TGTGCCAGCAGGTGGGACAGGTGGGAACAGCCCCAGCATTTT. Amino acid sequence: CASRWDRWEQPQHF.